These 27 T cell receptor beta chains were all obtained from the same sample, sequenced in a study of identical twins. A single record per CDR3 protein comes from TCRdb applying MiXCR to the 5' RACE reads. Here the sample spans some 1,700,000 distinct CDR3 sequences, around 29% being singletons. The sample consisted of cord blood. Receptors originate from a newborn girl in good health.

The V and J genes are TRBV2 and TRBJ2-3; 10 positions match TRBD2. CDR3 size: 15 residues. CDR1 is SNHLY, CDR2 FYNNEI, per germline. V dropped 7 bases and J dropped 0; count of bases not matched to a gene: 4. CDR3 nucleotide sequence: TGTGCCAGCACTAGCGGGAGTGGGAGCACAGATACGCAGTATTTT. Translation gives CASTSGSGSTDTQYF.

V is TRBV13 and J is TRBJ2-3; a possible D gene is TRBD2 (6 bases). This CDR3 has 14 residues. The germline V gene encodes CDR1 PRHDT and CDR2 FYEKMQ (reference sequence). Trimming left V 5 bases short and J 4 bases short, with 13 bases between. The CDR3 loop is CASSHEPSADTQYF. The CDR3 DNA reads TGTGCCAGCAGCCACGAACCTAGCGCAGATACGCAGTATTTT.

This clonotype has only a few counts. The J gene is TRBJ2-1, the V gene TRBV6-5; 7 bases map to TRBD2. Per germline, CDR1 MNHEY and CDR2 SVGAGI. V trimming: 4 bases; J trimming: 5 bases; junction bases outside the gene matches: 11. There are 16 residues in the CDR3. In DNA, the CDR3 is TGTGCCAGCAGTTCCTACCGGCTAGCGGCAGACAATGAGCAGTTCTTC. Translating gives CASSSYRLAADNEQFF.

This sequence joins TRBV10-3 and TRBJ2-1; 13 nucleotides line up with TRBD2. The DNA end favors TRBJ2-7, so the J call may be wrong. This CDR3 is built from 16 residues. The germline CDR1 and CDR2 sequences are ENHRY and SYGVKD. The CDR3 sequence: CAISDFRTSGSNEQYF. The CDR3 DNA reads as TGTGCCATCAGTGATTTCAGGACTAGCGGGAGTAATGAGCAGTACTTC.

V gene TRBV20-1 combines with J gene TRBJ2-7; D is tentatively TRBD1 or TRBD2 (5 bases each). CDR1 and CDR2 from the germline V gene are DFQATT and SNEGSKA (reference sequence). This CDR3 region has 12 residues. Trimming shortened V by 5 bases and J by 6 bases, and 14 bases separated the two germline ends. DNA for the CDR3: TGCAGTGCTTCGGGACGTATTGCCGAGCAGTACTTC. It specifies CSASGRIAEQYF.

The table lists this clonotype with a few counts. DNA for the CDR3: TGTGCCAGCAGCCAATGGGGGAGCCAACACAGCGGGGAGCTGTTTTTT. Protein product: CASSQWGSQHSGELFF. The rearrangement links TRBV3-1 to TRBJ2-2; either TRBD1 or TRBD2 may supply D (5 bases each). The germline V gene has CDR1 LGHDT and CDR2 YNNKEL (reference sequence). This CDR3 contains 16 residues. V lost 2 bases and J 7 bases, leaving 17 bases between the germline ends.

This clonotype was recorded only once. The chain has TRBV24-1 and TRBJ1-2; no clear D gene. CDR1 KGHDR and CDR2 SFDVKD come from the germline V gene. CDR3 length: 14 amino acids. The V end lost 2 bases, the J end lost 1 base, and 7 bases lay between the germline ends. CDR3 nucleotide sequence: TGTGCCACCAGTGATTCGGACGGTAACTATGGCTACACCTTC. Amino acid sequence: CATSDSDGNYGYTF.

This clonotype was picked up a small number of times. V is TRBV5-1 and J is TRBJ2-1; 9 positions match TRBD2. V lost 6 bases and J lost 5; bases outside the gene matches: 6. CDR3 length: 14 residues. Germline loops: CDR1 SGHRS, CDR2 YFSETQ. CDR3 DNA sequence: TGCGCCAGCACCCAGGCTAGCGGGGACAATGAGCAGTTCTTC. Amino acid sequence: CASTQASGDNEQFF.

A word on this clonotype: Given a much more abundant clone one base away, this may be a read error. V usage is TRBV11-2 and J usage is TRBJ2-4; D gene unclear. The CDR3 sequence is 13 residues long. CDR1 is SGHAT, CDR2 FQNNGV, per germline. The V gene lost 1 base and the J gene lost 13 bases, with 14 bases spanning the gap. The CDR3 reads CASSLALINEQYF. The CDR3 coding sequence is TGTGCCAGCAGCTTAGCCCTGATCAATGAGCAGTACTTC.

On this clonotype: Compared with germline, one end of the junction differs, possibly owing to a read error. This sequence joins TRBV12-3 or TRBV12-4 and TRBJ1-2; 7 bases are shared with TRBD1. The CDR3 spans 16 residues. Here the CDR3 DNA reads TGTGCCAGCACCTTTACCAACAGGGGATCTAACTATGACTACACCTTC. It encodes CASTFTNRGSNYDYTF.

The chain uses TRBV10-3 and TRBJ2-3; possibly TRBD1 or TRBD2 for D (6 bases each). The CDR3 has 16 residues. Trimming stripped 5 bases from V and 6 bases from J, with 21 bases between. The germline CDR1 and CDR2 sequences are ENHRY and SYGVKD. This CDR3 is CAISSIRDFQGDTQYF. The CDR3 region has the DNA TGTGCCATCAGTTCTATCCGGGACTTCCAGGGGGATACGCAGTATTTT.

This clonotype was counted between two and nine times. The chain joins TRBV2 to TRBJ2-4; D possibly uses TRBD1 or TRBD2 (5 bases each). Germline CDR1 reads SNHLY; CDR2 reads FYNNEI. V shed 0 bases and J shed 13 bases, with 22 bases lying between them. This CDR3 is built from 16 residues. Written as DNA, the CDR3 is TGTGCCAGCAGTGAAGCGCTTCCCGGGGCAGTAACATTGCAGTACTTC. Protein: CASSEALPGAVTLQYF.

This clonotype appeared a few times. The V and J genes are TRBV11-2 and TRBJ2-1; 14 positions match TRBD2. CDR1 and CDR2 from the germline V gene are SGHAT and FQNNGV. CDR3 length equals 18 residues. J was trimmed by 5 bases and V by 5 bases; bases with no gene match: 11. The CDR3 DNA reads TGTGCCAGCAGCCCCCGCGGGACTAGCGGGAGCCTTGACAATGAGCAGTTCTTC. The encoded protein is CASSPRGTSGSLDNEQFF. Drawing the rest from reference TRBV11-2 and TRBJ2-1, the complete variable domain is EAGVAQSPRYKIIEKRQSVAFWCNPISGHATLYWYQQILGQGPKLLIQFQNNGVVDDSQLPKDRFSAERLKGVDSTLKIQPAKLEDSAVYLCASSPRGTSGSLDNEQFFGPGTRLTVL.

The chain carries TRBV7-2 and TRBJ2-1, with 11 positions matching TRBD2. Per the germline V gene, CDR1 is SGHTA and CDR2 is FQGNSA. This CDR3 has 16 amino acids. The V segment lost 1 base and the J segment 8 bases; nucleotides outside the gene matches: 7. The CDR3 here is CASSLEGTSGVYEQFF. For the CDR3, the DNA is TGTGCCAGCAGCTTAGAGGGGACTAGCGGTGTATATGAGCAGTTCTTC. The full variable domain, rest sourced from reference TRBV7-2 and TRBJ2-1, is GAGVSQSPSNKVTEKGKDVELRCDPISGHTALYWYRQSLGQGLEFLIYFQGNSAPDKSGLPSDRFSAERTGGSVSTLTIQRTQQEDSAVYLCASSLEGTSGVYEQFFGPGTRLTVL.

The CDR3 sequence is CSARYRDLPTDTQYF. CDR3 sequence (DNA): TGCAGTGCTAGATACCGGGACTTACCCACAGATACGCAGTATTTT. This chain connects TRBV20-1 to TRBJ2-3; TRBD2 might be the D (6 bases). Germline V gene lookup returns CDR1 DFQATT and CDR2 SNEGSKA (reference sequence). The V and J ends lost 2 bases and 2 bases respectively, with 14 bases between them. The CDR3 loop spans 15 amino acids.

There are a few counts of this clonotype. This chain joins TRBV5-1 and TRBJ1-2, with TRBD1 identical over 7 bases. V lost 0 bases, J lost 5 bases, and 10 bases stayed unmatched. The CDR3 covers 16 residues. Germline CDR1 reads SGHRS; CDR2 reads YFSETQ. In DNA form, the CDR3 reads TGCGCCAGCAGCTTGGCACCGGGACAGTTCTTGTATGGCTACACCTTC. This codes for CASSLAPGQFLYGYTF.

There are a few counts of this clonotype. The rearrangement joins TRBV12-5 to TRBJ2-1, with a tentative D call TRBD2 (6 bases). Germline V gene lookup returns CDR1 LGHNT and CDR2 FRNRAP. The CDR3 totals 12 residues. The V end was cut by 7 bases, the J end by 7 bases, with 11 bases between. CDR3 DNA: TGTGCTAGTGAGGCCGGGGGTAATGAGCAGTTCTTC. The encoded protein is CASEAGGNEQFF.

The rearrangement links TRBV7-2 to TRBJ1-5; possibly TRBD1 for D (5 bases). V was clipped by 5 bases and J by 5 bases, with 19 bases between them. In germline, CDR1 is SGHTA, CDR2 FQGNSA. CDR3 length: 16 amino acids. The CDR3 loop is CASSPLLKGRDQPQHF. The CDR3 DNA follows: TGTGCCAGCAGCCCCCTTCTAAAGGGGAGGGATCAGCCCCAGCATTTT.

This clonotype occurred once. The junction does not match germline at one end; this may be a read error. The chain couples TRBV3-1 to TRBJ2-6, with 7 bases lining up with TRBD1. Germline values: CDR1 LGHDT, CDR2 YNNKEL (reference sequence). This CDR3 region has 17 residues. For the CDR3, the DNA is TGTGCCAGCAGCCAAGCGACAGGGTACTCTGGGGCCAGCGTCCTGACTTTC. It codes for CASSQATGYSGASVLTF. Combining the CDR3 with reference TRBV3-1 and TRBJ2-6 gives the whole variable domain DTAVSQTPKYLVTQMGNDKSIKCEQNLGHDTMYWYKQDSKKFLKIMFSYNNKELIINETVPNRFSPKSPDKAHLNLHINSLELGDSAVYFCASSQATGYSGASVLTFGAGSRLTVL.

With respect to this clonotype: Just one base apart from a much larger clone, this may be a read error. This rearrangement joins TRBV3-1 to TRBJ2-7; D is unclear. This CDR3 has 14 amino acids. V gave up 4 bases and J gave up 7 bases, with 17 bases separating them. Germline V gene sequence: CDR1 LGHDT, CDR2 YNNKEL (reference sequence). CDR3 nucleotide sequence: TGTGCCAGCAGCCCAGACCCCTCCTACAATGAGCAGTACTTC. It encodes CASSPDPSYNEQYF.

The J gene is TRBJ1-4, the V gene TRBV20-1; TRBD1 matches 7 bases. This CDR3 contains 15 residues. The ends lost 6 bases at V and 1 base at J; junction bases unmatched: 8. Germline V gene sequence: CDR1 DFQATT, CDR2 SNEGSKA (reference sequence). The CDR3 region has the DNA TGCAGTGCCCTAAATCGACAGGGAACTAATGAAAAACTGTTTTTT. Translating gives CSALNRQGTNEKLFF.

This clonotype has just a few counts. The chain joins TRBV15 to TRBJ2-7, with 9 positions matching TRBD1. V trimming: 3 bases; J trimming: 5 bases; junction bases outside the gene matches: 11. The germline gives CDR1 LNHNV, CDR2 YYDKDF (reference sequence). There are 16 residues in the CDR3. CDR3 nucleotides: TGTGCCACCAGCAGGACCACCGGGACAGGGAAGAACGAGCAGTACTTC. Its translation is CATSRTTGTGKNEQYF. Full variable domain (outside the CDR3, taken from reference TRBV15 and TRBJ2-7): DAMVIQNPRYQVTQFGKPVTLSCSQTLNHNVMYWYQQKSSQAPKLLFHYYDKDFNNEADTPDNFQSRRPNTSFCFLDIRSPGLGDTAMYLCATSRTTGTGKNEQYFGPGTRLTVT.

The rearrangement links TRBV6-6 to TRBJ1-1, with unresolved D. Germline CDR1 is MNHNY and CDR2 is SVGAGI (reference sequence). V was trimmed by 8 bases and J by 5 bases, leaving 15 bases between them. The length of the CDR3 is 13 residues. In DNA, the CDR3 is TGTGCCAGCGGCTCGCGGGAGACGACTGAAGCTTTCTTT. Protein: CASGSRETTEAFF.

This clonotype was seen a few times. The V call is TRBV9, the J call TRBJ2-7; TRBD2 matches at 9 bases. The germline gives CDR1 SGDLS, CDR2 YYNGEE. The trim removed 0 bases at V and 2 bases at J, leaving 6 bases unmatched. The CDR3 consists of 16 residues. CDR3 coding DNA: TGTGCCAGCAGCGTAGCTTCAAGCGGGGGGCCCTACGAGCAGTACTTC. Its translation: CASSVASSGGPYEQYF.

The table lists this clonotype with a few counts. The chain links TRBV5-1 to TRBJ1-2, with D possibly TRBD1 on 6 matching bases. In germline, CDR1 is SGHRS, CDR2 YFSETQ. There are 13 residues in the CDR3. Trimming took 4 bases from V and 6 from J, leaving 13 bases between them. This CDR3 reads CASSPGDPHGYTF. The CDR3 region has the DNA TGCGCCAGCAGCCCAGGGGACCCACATGGCTACACCTTC. The complete variable domain, with remaining parts taken from reference TRBV5-1 and TRBJ1-2, reads KAGVTQTPRYLIKTRGQQVTLSCSPISGHRSVSWYQQTPGQGLQFLFEYFSETQRNKGNFPGRFSGRQFSNSRSEMNVSTLELGDSALYLCASSPGDPHGYTFGSGTRLTVV.

This clonotype was seen a handful of times. The chain combines TRBV20-1 with TRBJ2-7, with 8 bases that match TRBD2. Germline V gene sequence: CDR1 DFQATT, CDR2 SNEGSKA (reference sequence). V lost 3 bases to trimming and J lost 1 base; unmatched junction nucleotides: 5. The length of the CDR3 is 14 residues. The chain's CDR3 is CSASDSGESYEQYF. CDR3 nucleotides: TGCAGTGCTAGCGATAGCGGGGAATCCTACGAGCAGTACTTC.

The rearrangement links TRBV19 to TRBJ2-7; possibly TRBD2 for D (6 bases). The CDR3 consists of 15 residues. Trimming took 6 bases from V and 3 from J, leaving 18 bases between them. Germline values: CDR1 LNHDA, CDR2 SQIVND (reference sequence). CDR3 nucleotides: TGTGCCAGTAGGCTAACCGGGACTGGATTCTACGAGCAGTACTTC. This gives the protein CASRLTGTGFYEQYF.